The present T cell receptor beta chain was sequenced within a study of blood T cell repertoires in COVID-19. As for the study in general: Some COVID-19 samples were acute and others convalescent; all came from the United States, Italy and Spain. From T cells, B-cell-depleted T cells, or PBMCs came the material, which was cDNA or gDNA.

Germline CDR1 reads LGHDT; CDR2 reads YNNKEL (reference sequence). This CDR3 has 17 residues. The junction had 11 bases not matched to a gene; V was cut back by 3 bases and J by 5 bases. Per the study methods: Nucleated cell number was recorded as an estimate derived from reference gene primer amplification. Libraries were prepared by immunoSEQ multiplex PCR; TCRdb keeps only in-frame clonotypes and omits some of them. V and J calls and clone size follow that table, whereas D and trimming were derived from the DNA. The profile shows over 50,000 clones, 80% to 90% of them singletons. The chain has TRBV3-1 (or the pseudogene TRBV3-2) and TRBJ2-2; 8 bases agree with TRBD2. The receptor was isolated from a human donor in a cohort sampled during active COVID-19. Sequences were obtained from peripheral blood. CDR3 in amino acids: CASSHGTGGPITGELFF. The CDR3 DNA reads as TGTGCCAGCAGCCACGGAACGGGGGGGCCAATTACCGGGGAGCTGTTTTTT.